A selection of T cell receptor beta chains follows, all from one sample in a study of shared clonotypes between healthy human individuals. The protocol was immunoSEQ multiplex PCR, while the TCRdb copy is restricted to in-frame clones and leaves out a portion. This repertoire shows roughly 2,300,000 clones, about nine tenths found once; its top ten account for approximately 0.39%. Specimen: naive CD4+ T cells from PBMCs. These receptors all stem from a man younger than 30 in good health. Some clones in this sample may be carry-over from other donors' samples. The CDR3 runs from the conserved cysteine through the conserved F or W.

v_gene	j_gene	CDR3aa
TRBV27	TRBJ2-3	CASRDPTGTSGSVTDTQYF
TRBV5-1	TRBJ2-2	CASSLAPSGKAGELFF
TRBV5-1	TRBJ2-7	CASSTRGGFYEQYF
TRBV28	TRBJ1-2	CASSFTGGGAYGYTF
TRBV9	TRBJ2-6	CASSVSVSGANVLTF
TRBV5-1	TRBJ2-3	CASSPGTSGLGTDTQYF
TRBV7-9	TRBJ2-1	CASSLGVQEQFF
TRBV7-3	TRBJ2-3	CASSLTTTQGAGGTDTQYF
TRBV2	TRBJ1-5	CASSADSGNQPQHF
TRBV6-5	TRBJ1-1	CASGGQGNTEAFF
TRBV28	TRBJ2-3	CASSLSTDTQYF
TRBV7-2	TRBJ1-2	CASSLGQGYGYTF
TRBV7-2	TRBJ1-5	CASSPYPGTENQPQHF
TRBV7-2	TRBJ1-5	CASSARPNNQPQHF
TRBV11-2	TRBJ2-2	CASSFLINTGELFF
TRBV20-1	TRBJ1-4	CSAILFEKLFF
TRBV29-1	TRBJ2-1	CSVRVYNEQFF
TRBV19	TRBJ1-1	CASSLLRTNTEAFF
TRBV2	TRBJ2-5	CASRLSGALKETQYF
TRBV6-6	TRBJ2-5	CASSRGQAQETQYF
TRBV7-2	TRBJ1-3	CASSFQVGAGTGGNTIYF
TRBV5-1	TRBJ1-3	CASSWESPGNTIYF
TRBV28	TRBJ1-5	CATTRGRGQPQHF
TRBV5-1	TRBJ1-5	CASSRTGDPPEAQHF
TRBV9	TRBJ1-1	CASSVASGVGEAFF
TRBV7-8	TRBJ1-1	CASSLGPFYRVRNTEAFF
TRBV5-1	TRBJ2-7	CASSLGTQNTYEQYF
TRBV6-1	TRBJ1-1	CASSEKVGQSAEAFF
TRBV6-5	TRBJ2-7	CASSYSSATYEQYF
TRBV7-9	TRBJ2-5	CASSLTGGRYETQYF
TRBV6-5	TRBJ2-5	CATRTLQTQETQYF
TRBV5-1	TRBJ2-7	CASSLAVRQNEQYF
TRBV9	TRBJ2-7	CASSAGERNRGYEQYF
TRBV27	TRBJ2-1	CASSAIAPGLAGYNEQFF
TRBV5-1	TRBJ2-1	CASSLTTGDNEQFF
TRBV7-9	TRBJ2-7	CASCWSTSKYEQYF
TRBV9	TRBJ1-2	CASSRGNDYGYTF